Below are 22 T cell receptor beta chains sequenced from a single sample in a study of T-cell reconstitution after alpha-beta-depleted transplantation in children. TCRbeta library construction was performed incorporating unique molecular identifiers. Using its own MiXCR run on the PCR reads, TCRdb lists one record per CDR3 protein. The sample has about 610,000 distinct CDR3 sequences, about 10% seen once. Sequencing was performed on PBMCs from the stem cell graft donor, taken from the stem cell graft. The receptors were gathered from a human donor who donated a stem cell graft to a child with acute myeloid leukemia.

This clonotype was seen ten or more times. The CDR3 loop reads CASSSGTGGADTQYF. The CDR3 DNA reads as TGTGCCAGCAGCTCAGGGACAGGAGGCGCAGATACGCAGTATTTT. The V and J genes are TRBV7-3 and TRBJ2-3, with TRBD1 matching over 8 bases. The CDR3 has 15 amino acids. The V gene's germline CDR1 is SGHTA and CDR2 FQGTGA. The junction had 7 bases not matched to a gene; V was cut back by 4 bases and J by 4 bases. Filled out from reference TRBV7-3 and TRBJ2-3, the complete variable domain reads GAGVSQTPSNKVTEKGKYVELRCDPISGHTALYWYRQSLGQGPEFLIYFQGTGAADDSGLPNDRFFAVRPEGSVSTLKIQRTERGDSAVYLCASSSGTGGADTQYFGPGTRLTVL.

The J gene is TRBJ2-1, the V gene TRBV5-6, with D possibly TRBD2 on 6 matching bases. The germline V gene has CDR1 SGHDT and CDR2 YYEEEE. V lost 4 bases and J 5 bases, leaving 19 bases between the germline ends. The length of the CDR3 is 16 residues. The CDR3 is CASSPETGRIHNEQFF. In nucleotides, the CDR3 is TGTGCCAGCAGCCCCGAAACCGGGAGAATTCACAATGAGCAGTTCTTC.

This clonotype was picked up a small number of times. V usage is TRBV2 and J usage is TRBJ2-3; 7 positions match TRBD1. The V gene's germline CDR1 is SNHLY and CDR2 FYNNEI. V shed 11 bases and J 4 bases; nucleotides not matched to a gene: 9. CDR3 length: 13 residues. CDR3 DNA: TGTGCCGGCTCGACAGGGATATCAGATACGCAGTATTTT. The encoded protein is CAGSTGISDTQYF.

The chain employs TRBV30 and TRBJ1-4, with no clear D. The CDR3 runs to 12 residues. The V gene's germline CDR1 is GTSNPN and CDR2 SVGIG (reference sequence). V lost 3 bases, J lost 8 bases, and 10 bases lay in between. This chain's CDR3 is CAWRVRREKLFF. CDR3 coding DNA: TGTGCCTGGAGGGTGAGAAGGGAAAAACTGTTTTTT.

The chain uses TRBV7-2 and TRBJ2-7, with TRBD2 matching over 14 bases. V shed 5 bases, J shed 3 bases, and the junction held 6 bases outside the gene matches. The germline gives CDR1 SGHTA, CDR2 FQGNSA. This CDR3 has 16 amino acids. CDR3 bases: TGTGCCAGCAGCCCGGGACTAGCGGGAGCCGGCTACGAGCAGTACTTC. This codes for CASSPGLAGAGYEQYF.

This clonotype was seen a handful of times. The V gene is TRBV5-4, the J gene TRBJ2-1; 10 bases align to TRBD2. Germline assignment: CDR1 SGHNT and CDR2 YYREEE (reference sequence). V gave up 1 base and J gave up 2 bases; unmatched junction bases: 3. The CDR3 sequence is 16 residues long. CDR3 DNA sequence: TGTGCCAGCAGCTTGAAAGCGGGAGGGCCCTACAATGAGCAGTTCTTC. Its protein product is CASSLKAGGPYNEQFF.

This chain joins TRBV6-2 or TRBV6-3 and TRBJ2-7, with 7 bases aligning to TRBD2. Germline lookup yields CDR1 MNHEY and CDR2 SVGEGT. The CDR3 is 17 residues long. The ends lost 2 bases at V and 0 bases at J; junction bases unmatched: 10. CDR3 loop: CASSYSVGWEGSYEQYF. The CDR3 DNA sequence: TGTGCCAGCAGTTACAGCGTCGGATGGGAGGGCTCCTACGAGCAGTACTTC.

The chain has TRBV20-1 and TRBJ2-7; no clear D. The CDR3 loop spans 13 amino acids. CDR1 and CDR2 (germline): DFQATT, SNEGSKA (reference sequence). V lost 6 bases and J lost 3, with 15 bases in between. The CDR3 DNA follows: TGCAGTGCCCCCGCACCAAGCCTCTACGAGCAGTACTTC. It yields the protein CSAPAPSLYEQYF.

The rearrangement links TRBV18 to TRBJ2-7; a possible D gene is TRBD2 (5 bases). The CDR3 covers 14 residues. The germline CDR1 and CDR2 sequences are KGHSH and LQKENI. V was clipped by 3 bases and J by 2 bases, with 11 bases between them. The CDR3 bases are TGTGCCAGCTCACCTTCTTCGGGGACCTACGAGCAGTACTTC. This gives the protein CASSPSSGTYEQYF.

The CDR3 sequence is CASSPTGGGNIQYF. CDR3 in DNA: TGTGCCAGCAGTCCGACAGGGGGGGGAAACATTCAGTACTTC. This sequence joins TRBV12-3 or TRBV12-4 and TRBJ2-4; 9 bases are shared with TRBD1. Unmatched junction bases numbered 5, after V lost 5 bases and J lost 6 bases. The CDR3 has 14 amino acids.

This chain uses TRBV7-9 with TRBJ2-7; 7 positions agree with TRBD1. Germline CDR1 reads SEHNR; CDR2 reads FQNEAQ (reference sequence). This CDR3 is built from 14 residues. V was pared by 5 bases and J by 7 bases, with 11 bases of the junction left unmatched. CDR3 in DNA: TGTGCCAGCAGCCCAGGACAGGAGTCCGGGGAGCAGTACTTC. Translation: CASSPGQESGEQYF.

Many counts were recorded for this clonotype. This rearrangement joins TRBV4-3 to TRBJ2-1; D gene ambiguous. Per germline, CDR1 LGHNA and CDR2 YSLEER. The CDR3 sequence is 15 residues long. V shed 0 bases and J shed 4 bases, with 10 bases lying between them. The CDR3 DNA follows: TGCGCCAGCAGCCAAGATCGGACGGATTACAATGAGCAGTTCTTC. Translating gives CASSQDRTDYNEQFF.

The CDR3 nucleotides are TGCAGTGCTAGAGTACTAGCGGGATGGGGAGAGACCCAGTACTTC. Protein sequence: CSARVLAGWGETQYF. V usage is TRBV20-1 and J usage is TRBJ2-5; the match to TRBD2 covers 10 bases. CDR1 and CDR2 (germline): DFQATT, SNEGSKA (reference sequence). After removal of 1 base from V and 4 bases from J, the junction contained 6 bases not matched to a gene. The CDR3 is 15 amino acids.

V usage is TRBV5-1 and J usage is TRBJ2-6, with D unclear. V gave up 4 bases and J gave up 4 bases, with 9 bases separating them. CDR1 and CDR2 from the germline V gene are SGHRS and YFSETQ. CDR3 length equals 14 residues. The CDR3 loop reads CASSLRAGANVLTF. The CDR3 bases are TGCGCCAGCAGCCTCCGGGCGGGGGCCAACGTCCTGACTTTC. Complete variable domain (other parts from reference TRBV5-1 and TRBJ2-6): KAGVTQTPRYLIKTRGQQVTLSCSPISGHRSVSWYQQTPGQGLQFLFEYFSETQRNKGNFPGRFSGRQFSNSRSEMNVSTLELGDSALYLCASSLRAGANVLTFGAGSRLTVL.

The chain is built from TRBV20-1 and TRBJ2-1; TRBD2 aligns across 12 bases. This CDR3 contains 16 residues. CDR1 is DFQATT and CDR2 is SNEGSKA in the germline V gene (reference sequence). Trimming removed 0 bases from V and 5 bases from J; junction bases left unmatched: 5. In DNA, the CDR3 is TGCAGTGCTAGAGATCTGTGGACTAGCGGGAACAATGAGCAGTTCTTC. Its translation is CSARDLWTSGNNEQFF.

This clonotype appeared a few times. This chain joins TRBV20-1 and TRBJ2-2; 12 nucleotides align to TRBD2. J gave up 4 bases and V 0 bases, and 6 bases lay outside the gene matches. Germline CDR1 and CDR2: DFQATT and SNEGSKA (reference sequence). The length of the CDR3 is 17 residues. This CDR3 reads CSARETSGSRGTGELFF. DNA for the CDR3: TGCAGTGCTAGAGAGACTAGCGGGAGCCGGGGCACCGGGGAGCTGTTTTTT.

This clonotype was seen at least ten times. V is TRBV4-2 and J is TRBJ2-5; D gene uncertain. CDR3 length equals 14 residues. V lost 0 bases, J lost 4 bases, and 9 bases lay in between. The germline CDR1 and CDR2 sequences are LGHNA and YNFKEQ. CDR3 residues: CASSQDRTGETQYF. DNA of the CDR3: TGTGCCAGCAGCCAAGATAGGACGGGAGAGACCCAGTACTTC.

This clonotype was recorded many times. This chain links TRBV28 with TRBJ1-1; D gene ambiguous. The CDR3 loop spans 14 amino acids. The germline CDR1 and CDR2 sequences are MDHEN and SYDVKM. Trimming cost V 6 bases and J 4 bases, with 15 bases left between them. For the CDR3, the DNA is TGTGCCAGCAGCCCCCGATGGGAGGGCACTGAAGCTTTCTTT. The encoded protein is CASSPRWEGTEAFF.

The genes are TRBV9 and TRBJ2-1; 14 bases map to TRBD2. CDR1 is SGDLS, CDR2 YYNGEE, per germline. CDR3 length: 20 amino acids. V lost 0 bases and J lost 7; bases outside the gene matches: 15. In nucleotides, the CDR3 is TGTGCCAGCAGCGTAGTCGCGCGCTCGACTAGCGGGAGGGCGGGGAATGAGCAGTTCTTC. The encoded protein is CASSVVARSTSGRAGNEQFF.

The chain couples TRBV15 to TRBJ2-1; unclear D gene. The CDR3 has 14 residues. Trimming took 5 bases from V and 7 from J, leaving 15 bases between them. Germline V lookup: CDR1 LNHNV, CDR2 YYDKDF (reference sequence). The CDR3 region has the DNA TGTGCCACCAGCGGAATGGTGCCCAGGAATGAGCAGTTCTTC. Translation gives CATSGMVPRNEQFF.

This clonotype has a count of ten or more. The chain couples TRBV3-1 to TRBJ1-1; D not resolved. Germline V gene data show CDR1 as LGHDT and CDR2 as YNNKEL (reference sequence). V was shortened by 0 bases and J by 0 bases, with 8 bases between the two germline ends. CDR3 length equals 15 residues. CDR3 DNA sequence: TGTGCCAGCAGCCAAGAGGTGCGGGTGAACACTGAAGCTTTCTTT. This codes for CASSQEVRVNTEAFF. Drawing the rest from reference TRBV3-1 and TRBJ1-1, the complete variable domain is DTAVSQTPKYLVTQMGNDKSIKCEQNLGHDTMYWYKQDSKKFLKIMFSYNNKELIINETVPNRFSPKSPDKAHLNLHINSLELGDSAVYFCASSQEVRVNTEAFFGQGTRLTVV.

In this sample, this clonotype turned up a few times. V is TRBV5-1 and J is TRBJ2-1; D possibly matches TRBD1 or TRBD2 (5 bases each). The CDR3 totals 18 residues. Germline V lookup: CDR1 SGHRS, CDR2 YFSETQ. The V and J ends lost 0 bases and 0 bases respectively, with 16 bases between them. This CDR3 reads CASSLDPLGASSYNEQFF. The CDR3, as DNA: TGCGCCAGCAGCTTGGACCCACTAGGGGCCAGCTCCTACAATGAGCAGTTCTTC.